This T cell receptor beta chain was identified in a study of PD-1 blockade in classical Hodgkin lymphoma. In this sample, this clone turned up once. Its specificity is unknown. Relapses following autologous stem cell transplantation were seen in all patients, with brentuximab vedotin exposure varying. Patients showed best responses of complete response, partial response or progressive disease. Study-wide points: Underlying causes for the observed repertoire differences were not defined, possibly disease activity or prior therapy.

Using immunoSEQ multiplex PCR, the repertoire was profiled, and TCRdb retains in-frame clones only, with some absent. The table lists 70,000 to 85,000 clones, around 93% of them singletons. Trimming took off 6 bases at V and 4 bases at J, with 12 bases between the two ends. CDR1 and CDR2 (germline): SQVTM, ANQGSEA. The CDR3 runs 12 residues. This specimen consisted of peripheral blood mononuclear cells (PBMCs), obtained at baseline. This TCR derives from a human donor with classical Hodgkin lymphoma. The rearrangement uses TRBV29-1 and TRBJ1-1, with a tentative D call TRBD1 (5 bases). In nucleotides, the CDR3 is TGCAGCGTCACAAGGGGTGGCACTGAAGCTTTCTTT. Encoded protein: CSVTRGGTEAFF.